This T cell receptor (beta chain) was captured in a study of Graves' ophthalmopathy and Graves' hyperthyroidism. TCR beta CDR3 regions were amplified from RNA transcripts. RT-PCR with HTBI primers came first, then second-round multiplex PCR. TCRdb processed the multiplex PCR reads anew with MiXCR; each CDR3 protein has one entry. The sample holds about 340,000 distinct CDR3 sequences, roughly a sixth seen once. The CDR3 has 14 residues. V was pared by 3 bases and J by 0 bases, with 11 bases between. The germline V gene encodes CDR1 GTSNPN and CDR2 SVGIG (reference sequence). The sequenced sample consisted of peripheral blood. The chain recombines TRBV30 with TRBJ1-1; D is unclear. The sequence came from an adult man with Graves' ophthalmopathy. In DNA, the CDR3 is TGTGCCTGGAGCGTTGGACCGATGAACACTGAAGCTTTCTTT. Translated, it gives CAWSVGPMNTEAFF. Based on the CDR3 plus reference TRBV30 and TRBJ1-1, the full variable domain is SQTIHQWPATLVQPVGSPLSLECTVEGTSNPNLYWYRQAAGRGLQLLFYSVGIGQISSEVPQNLSASRPQDRQFILSSKKLLLSDSGFYLCAWSVGPMNTEAFFGQGTRLTVV.